This record covers a single T cell receptor beta chain. This clone's antigen is unknown. There are no base qualities to consult, and no much larger clone falls within one base. This sample stems from a study of shared clonotypes between healthy human individuals (dated by TCRdb to about 2020). Regarding the research as a whole: The cohort comprised a couple of women and three men aged 18 to 49 years. To estimate repertoire size and how much clonotypes are shared between individuals, the study performed deep sequencing of blood TCR repertoires from a handful of healthy adults. Per donor, leukapheresis produced somewhere between about 0.94 and 9.5 billion PBMCs. For each donor, CD4 naive and CD4 memory were each run on three plates, CD8 naive on two plates, and CD8 memory on one plate. Libraries were prepared and TCR repertoires were sequenced by different laboratories using diverse techniques, in order to increase sequencing depth and limit assay-specific biases. The research as a whole found: Incomplete sequencing was indicated by rarefaction of sorted-subset datasets, despite the large sequencing depth. About 4.5% of naive CD4, 3.5% of naive CD8, approximately 2.2% of memory CD4, and 0.4% of memory CD8 clonotypes were shared across several donors. Sampling was restricted to blood, and TCR repertoires in tissues likely differ from the TCR repertoires found in blood. Because the study included only a small number of donors, the genetic and exposure-history diversity represented was limited. Compared with non-shared clonotypes, clonotypes shared by all four sorted-subset donors had higher generation probabilities. Pairwise subsampling led to the expectation that sequencing depth would affect the degree of clonotype sharing among donors. Estimated clonotype richness was generally larger for naive than for memory subsets.

The CDR3, cysteine through phenylalanine, is 15 amino acids long. CDR3 DNA only is kept here, 45 bases in frame from base 1. V lost 4 bases and J lost 5 bases; the stretch between them is 19 bases long. Looking up the germline V gene yields CDR1 SGDLS and CDR2 YYNGEE. Donors were healthy HIV-negative adults with no recently reported acute infections or vaccinations. All donors were Caucasian adults living in Nashville, Tennessee, USA. Magnetic negative selection was used to enrich CD4+ T cells, after which naive cells were positively selected on CD45RA and the negative fraction became the memory subset. Blood was obtained by leukapheresis, after which PBMCs were separated by Ficoll-Histopaque density gradient centrifugation and cryopreserved in liquid nitrogen vapor phase. Purity and quantity of every magnetically sorted T cell population were checked by analytical flow cytometry. From each sorted fraction, genomic DNA was isolated and quantified by UV absorbance on a Nanodrop 2000c.

Using the deep immunoSEQ assay, multiplex PCR amplified TCR CDR3 regions from genomic DNA. Extracted genomic DNA from each cell subset was distributed evenly across all wells of several immunoSEQ 96-well plates, and each plate was treated as a replicate. For sorted subsets, around 200 ng genomic DNA, equal to tens of thousands of T cell genomes, was loaded into each replicate PCR. The purified libraries were quantified using a Qubit 3.0 fluorometer, sized with a Bioanalyzer 2100, and then quantified again using the KAPA Library Quantification kit. Every immunoSEQ 96-well plate was sequenced on a separate single-read 150-cycle Illumina NextSeq 550 flow cell. Under the source paper's analysis protocol: Because the immunoSEQ output included only junctional sequences and no quality scores, the filtering could not be the same as the filtering used for full-length reads. Sequences were annotated with PyIR, a Python wrapper for IgBLAST v1.9, and V/J genes and CDR3 were assigned using IMGT germline references. Reads with weak V/J assignments (E-value above 1e-6), missing CDR3, stop codons, out-of-frame junctions, or ambiguous translated residues were removed. V3J clonotypes were defined as sequences sharing an identical inferred V gene, J gene, and CDR3 amino acid sequence. To compute the percentage overlap between repertoires, the number of shared unique clonotypes was divided by the size of the smaller repertoire. Richness of each repertoire was evaluated using RTK rarefaction, the Chao1 estimator, and Recon v2.1 estimates of unobserved clonotypes. OLGA was used to compute generation probabilities for all TCRbeta clonotypes that the gDNA method yielded from a few donors. The table was pulled from immuneACCESS by TCRdb, which kept in-frame rearrangements only. Such tables lose some clones; where checked, under half of the loss comes from unresolved V genes, and the rest has no known cause. V, J and clone size are taken as reported in that table, and D and trimming were inferred from the DNA itself. The sample data list hundreds of thousands of clones, and 55% to 85% of these were observed just once. The ten most abundant clones make up around 1.8% of the sample.

The sequence came from a woman in her twenties or thirties in good health. The V and J genes are TRBV9 and TRBJ2-7; matching of 6 bases hints at TRBD1 as the D gene. The sample comprised memory CD4+ T cells sorted from blood. The sample's cell subset or site, from its label and the paper: CD45RA-negative fraction. The CDR3 corresponds to CASSPRGGGLDEQYF. In nucleotides, the sequence is TGTGCCAGCAGCCCCAGGGGTGGGGGCTTGGACGAGCAGTACTTC.